One sample yielded the 11 T cell receptor beta chains listed below, sequenced in a study of high-grade serous ovarian cancer treatment subgroups. Tumor samples were taken before definitive surgery or chemotherapy. Some clones are missing from TCRdb's copy, which holds only in-frame ones; the method was immunoSEQ multiplex PCR. Of thousands of clones in the sample, about 69% were seen once. The sample comprised tumor tissue. All receptors come from a human donor with high-grade serous ovarian cancer.

A few counts support this clone. The rearrangement joins TRBV5-6 to TRBJ2-1; 16 bases align to TRBD2. This CDR3 comprises 18 residues. CDR1 SGHDT and CDR2 YYEEEE come from the germline V gene. Germline trimming cut 4 bases from V and 4 bases from J; bases unmatched to any gene: 8. The CDR3 protein is CASSPGLAGGALYNEQFF. The CDR3 region has the DNA TGTGCCAGCAGCCCGGGACTAGCGGGGGGGGCCCTTTACAATGAGCAGTTCTTC.

The chain links TRBV5-6 to TRBJ2-3, with D possibly being TRBD2 (5 bases). Trimming left V 4 bases short and J 2 bases short, with 17 bases between. CDR3 length: 16 amino acids. From germline, CDR1 is SGHDT and CDR2 YYEEEE. CDR3 residues: CASSPRGRAFTDTQYF. CDR3 in DNA: TGTGCCAGCAGCCCAAGAGGGCGGGCCTTCACAGATACGCAGTATTTT. Drawing the rest from reference TRBV5-6 and TRBJ2-3, the complete variable domain is DAGVTQSPTHLIKTRGQQVTLRCSPKSGHDTVSWYQQALGQGPQFIFQYYEEEERQRGNFPDRFSGHQFPNYSSELNVNALLLGDSALYLCASSPRGRAFTDTQYFGPGTRLTVL.

There are a few counts of this clone. This chain uses TRBV4-3 with TRBJ1-5; perhaps TRBD1 as D (5 bases). Germline values: CDR1 LGHNA, CDR2 YSLEER. The CDR3 is 16 amino acids. V lost 1 base and J 7 bases, leaving 17 bases between the germline ends. DNA of the CDR3: TGCGCCAGCAGCCAAGCTCGGGACCTAGGAGTGCAGCCCCAGCATTTT. It translates to CASSQARDLGVQPQHF.

The chain links TRBV7-2 to TRBJ2-7; D perhaps matches TRBD1 (6 bases). CDR3 length: 17 residues. The V gene's germline CDR1 is SGHTA and CDR2 FQGNSA. V shed 5 bases and J shed 6 bases, with 26 bases lying between them. CDR3 nucleotides: TGTGCCAGCAGCCCAAGGTCGGGGACACAAATTGACTCCGAGCAGTACTTC. It specifies CASSPRSGTQIDSEQYF.

Only a few counts were recorded for this clone. The rearrangement joins TRBV5-4 to TRBJ2-3; TRBD2 is a possible D gene (6 bases). The CDR3 is 15 amino acids. Per the germline V gene, CDR1 is SGHNT and CDR2 is YYREEE (reference sequence). Between the trimmed V and J ends, which lost 0 bases and 2 bases, there was a span of 10 bases. The CDR3 region has the DNA TGTGCCAGCAGCTTGGGCCGGGAGTCCACAGATACGCAGTATTTT. It codes for CASSLGRESTDTQYF.

V is TRBV9 and J is TRBJ2-7, with D perhaps matching TRBD2 (5 bases). Trimming cost V 3 bases and J 5 bases, with 15 bases left between them. The length of the CDR3 is 14 residues. Looked up from germline, CDR1 is SGDLS and CDR2 is YYNGEE. The CDR3, as DNA: TGTGCCAGCAGCGCATCAGGACTGCTTGACGAGCAGTACTTC. It translates to CASSASGLLDEQYF. Drawing the rest from reference TRBV9 and TRBJ2-7, the complete variable domain is DSGVTQTPKHLITATGQRVTLRCSPRSGDLSVYWYQQSLDQGLQFLIQYYNGEERAKGNILERFSAQQFPDLHSELNLSSLELGDSALYFCASSASGLLDEQYFGPGTRLTVT.

This clone was recorded a few times. The chain couples TRBV5-4 to TRBJ1-2, with D tentatively TRBD1 (6 bases). Trimming pared 2 bases from V and 1 base from J, leaving 12 bases between. Germline V CDR1 and CDR2: SGHNT, YYREEE (reference sequence). The CDR3 consists of 15 residues. CDR3 residues: CASSLQGAFNYGYTF. The DNA for the CDR3 is TGTGCCAGCAGCTTACAGGGCGCCTTTAACTATGGCTACACCTTC.

V usage is TRBV6-4 and J usage is TRBJ1-1, with 8 bases lining up with TRBD1. Trimming removed 0 bases from V and 1 base from J; junction bases left unmatched: 1. Looked up from germline, CDR1 is MRHNA and CDR2 is SNTAGT. CDR3 length: 15 amino acids. As DNA, the CDR3 is TGTGCCAGCAGTGACTCGGGGACAGGGAACACTGAAGCTTTCTTT. Its translation is CASSDSGTGNTEAFF.

Written as DNA, the CDR3 is TGTGCCAGCAGCGTACCACGGAGGGGGGCAGCTAGCACAGATACGCAGTATTTT. It yields the protein CASSVPRRGAASTDTQYF. The chain links TRBV11-2 to TRBJ2-3; either TRBD1 or TRBD2 may supply D (6 bases each). Trimming cost V 5 bases and J 0 bases, with 21 bases left between them. This CDR3 has 18 amino acids. The V gene's germline CDR1 is SGHAT and CDR2 FQNNGV.

The chain carries TRBV4-3 and TRBJ2-7; maybe TRBD1 (6 bases). V was trimmed by 1 base and J by 2 bases, leaving 9 bases between them. Per germline, CDR1 LGHNA and CDR2 YSLEER. The CDR3 is made up of 14 amino acids. Here the CDR3 reads CASSQAAGAYEQYF. As DNA, the CDR3 is TGCGCCAGCAGCCAAGCCGCAGGGGCCTACGAGCAGTACTTC.

This clone was found a few times. V gene TRBV11-3 combines with J gene TRBJ2-7; tentative D call: TRBD2 (6 bases). V was clipped by 2 bases and J by 5 bases, with 16 bases between them. This CDR3 is built from 15 residues. Germline lookup yields CDR1 SGHNT and CDR2 YENEEA. The CDR3 nucleotides read TGTGCCAGCAGCTTATCCTCCTACGGGGAGGACGAGCAGTACTTC. As protein: CASSLSSYGEDEQYF.